This T cell receptor (beta chain) was sequenced during a study of T cell responses to AZD1222 COVID-19 vaccine. Study-wide results and limits: Only 5 or 6 people who got AZD1222 tested seropositive at baseline.

Produced via immunoSEQ multiplex PCR; TCRdb's table is partial and in-frame only. The repertoire holds approximately 120,000 clones, with over 75% as singletons. With regard to this clone: Its antigen is as yet unknown.

Per the germline V gene, CDR1 is SEHNR and CDR2 is FQNEAQ (reference sequence). The CDR3 has 13 amino acids. V gave up 5 bases and J gave up 4 bases, with 11 bases separating them. The chain has TRBV7-9 and TRBJ1-1; D unclear. This receptor was identified in an adult in good health. The sequencing here drew on peripheral blood, taken on day 0 of MenACWY control vaccination. CDR3 DNA: TGTGCCAGCAGCCCTGGATGGAGCACTGAAGCTTTCTTT. This gives the protein CASSPGWSTEAFF.